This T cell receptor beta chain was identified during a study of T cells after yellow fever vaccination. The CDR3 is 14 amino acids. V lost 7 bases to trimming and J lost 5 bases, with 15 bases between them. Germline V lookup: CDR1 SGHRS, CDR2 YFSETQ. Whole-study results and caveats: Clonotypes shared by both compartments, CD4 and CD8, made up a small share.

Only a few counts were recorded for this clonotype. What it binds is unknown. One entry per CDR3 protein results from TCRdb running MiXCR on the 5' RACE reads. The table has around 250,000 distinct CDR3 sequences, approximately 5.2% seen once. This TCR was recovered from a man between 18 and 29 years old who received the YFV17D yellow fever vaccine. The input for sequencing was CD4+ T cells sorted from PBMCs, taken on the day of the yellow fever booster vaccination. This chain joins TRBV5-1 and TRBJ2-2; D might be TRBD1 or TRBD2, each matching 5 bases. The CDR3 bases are TGCGCCAGCCTCCCCGGGACCAAAACCGGGGAGCTGTTTTTT. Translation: CASLPGTKTGELFF.